This T cell receptor (beta chain) was recorded in a study of blood T cell repertoires in COVID-19. V was pared by 5 bases and J by 6 bases, with 11 bases between. The CDR3 has 12 residues. The method was immunoSEQ multiplex PCR; TCRdb's version includes in-frame clones alone and lacks a portion of them. The sample shows fewer than 500,000 clones, over 75% of them seen only once. This sequence was found in a man aged 30 to 45 who had recovered from COVID-19. Sequenced input: PBMCs or T cells enriched from blood (not recorded which). The gene calls are TRBV12-3 or TRBV12-4 and TRBJ2-7; a possible D gene is TRBD1 (5 bases). The CDR3 is CASSIQVGEQYF. The CDR3 DNA reads TGTGCCAGCAGTATACAGGTGGGCGAGCAGTACTTC.